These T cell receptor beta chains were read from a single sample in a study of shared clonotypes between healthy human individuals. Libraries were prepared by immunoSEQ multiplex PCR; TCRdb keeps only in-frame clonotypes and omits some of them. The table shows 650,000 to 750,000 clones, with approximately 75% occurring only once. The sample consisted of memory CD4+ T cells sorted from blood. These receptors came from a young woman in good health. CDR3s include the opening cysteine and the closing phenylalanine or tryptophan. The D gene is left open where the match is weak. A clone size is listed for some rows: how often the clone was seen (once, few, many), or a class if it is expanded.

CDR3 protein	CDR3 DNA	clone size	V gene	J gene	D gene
CASSPTGTRSDEQFF	TGTGCCAGCAGTCCCACAGGGACCCGTTCGGATGAGCAGTTCTTC	once	TRBV6-6	TRBJ2-1	NA
CASRKEGAQPQHF	TGTGCCAGCAGGAAAGAAGGGGCCCAGCCCCAGCATTTT	NA	TRBV2	TRBJ1-5	NA
CASAVGALAGTNEQFF	TGCGCCAGCGCCGTGGGGGCCCTAGCGGGGACCAATGAGCAGTTCTTC	NA	TRBV5-1	TRBJ2-1	TRBD2
CASSFGGSGANVLTF	TGTGCCAGCAGCTTCGGGGGCTCCGGGGCCAACGTCCTGACTTTC	once	TRBV7-3	TRBJ2-6	NA
CASGETTYEQYF	TGCGCCAGCGGCGAGACGACCTACGAGCAGTACTTC	NA	TRBV10-2	TRBJ2-7	NA
CASSLGSLVYEQYF	TGTGCCAGCAGCTTAGGATCGCTAGTTTACGAGCAGTACTTC	NA	TRBV11-2	TRBJ2-7	NA
CASSHGTGGEGYTF	TGCGCCAGCAGTCACGGGACAGGGGGCGAGGGCTACACCTTC	NA	TRBV23-1	TRBJ1-2	TRBD1
CASSPIQGSYEQYF	TGTGCCAGCAGTCCGATACAGGGTTCCTACGAGCAGTACTTC	NA	TRBV27	TRBJ2-7	NA
CASGWAGDEAFF	TGTGCTAGTGGTTGGGCGGGGGATGAAGCTTTCTTT	NA	TRBV12-5	TRBJ1-1	NA
CAIRRQGDNYGYTF	TGTGCCATCAGAAGACAGGGGGACAACTATGGCTACACCTTC	NA	TRBV10-3	TRBJ1-2	TRBD1
CASSSEWTGGWDSNQPQHF	TGTGCCAGCAGTTCCGAATGGACAGGGGGCTGGGATAGCAATCAGCCCCAGCATTTT	NA	TRBV27	TRBJ1-5	TRBD1
CASSPVPGRGELFF	TGTGCCAGCAGTCCGGTACCCGGGAGAGGGGAGCTGTTTTTT	NA	TRBV6-4	TRBJ2-2	NA
CASSSTGTFTYEQYF	TGTGCCAGCAGCTCCACAGGGACATTCACCTACGAGCAGTACTTC	NA	TRBV11-1	TRBJ2-7	NA
CASSYGVNTIYF	TGTGCCAGCAGTTACGGGGTAAACACCATATATTTT	NA	TRBV28	TRBJ1-3	NA
CASSLVMGLADNEQFF	TGTGCCAGCAGCTTAGTCATGGGACTAGCGGATAATGAGCAGTTCTTC	NA	TRBV7-9	TRBJ2-1	TRBD2
CASSDRTSTDTQYF	TGTGCCAGTAGTGACCGTACTAGCACAGATACGCAGTATTTT	NA	TRBV19	TRBJ2-3	NA
CASSLAVGVGETEAFF	TGTGCCAGCAGCTTAGCGGTCGGGGTAGGAGAAACTGAAGCTTTCTTT	NA	TRBV7-9	TRBJ1-1	NA
CASSNRDLSTGELFF	TGTGCCAGCAGCAACCGGGACTTATCTACCGGGGAGCTGTTTTTT	NA	TRBV21-1	TRBJ2-2	NA
CASSTISGRAGETQYF	TGTGCCAGTAGTACGATTAGCGGGAGAGCTGGAGAGACCCAGTACTTC	NA	TRBV19	TRBJ2-5	TRBD2
CASSQNRDNEQFF	TGTGCCAGCTCACAAAACAGAGACAATGAGCAGTTCTTC	NA	TRBV18	TRBJ2-1	NA
CASSLASAGDTGELFF	TGTGCCAGCAGCTTAGCGTCAGCGGGAGACACCGGGGAGCTGTTTTTT	NA	TRBV7-6	TRBJ2-2	TRBD2
CASSLGSGRTDTQYF	TGTGCCAGCAGCTTAGGTAGCGGGAGGACAGATACGCAGTATTTT	NA	TRBV7-9	TRBJ2-3	TRBD2
CAWSPGTGAQHF	TGTGCCTGGAGTCCCGGGACAGGGGCCCAGCATTTT	NA	TRBV30	TRBJ1-5	TRBD1
CASSFTPGGQAFF	TGTGCCAGCAGCTTTACTCCAGGGGGCCAAGCTTTCTTT	NA	TRBV7-3	TRBJ1-1	TRBD1
CASSEWVAEQYF	TGTGCCAGCAGTGAGTGGGTTGCCGAGCAGTACTTC	few	TRBV2	TRBJ2-7	NA
CASSLVGGATYYEQYF	TGTGCCAGCAGCCTAGTGGGGGGGGCTACATACTACGAGCAGTACTTC	NA	TRBV7-8	TRBJ2-7	NA
CSVVIGGANQPQHF	TGCAGCGTTGTAATAGGCGGGGCTAATCAGCCCCAGCATTTT	NA	TRBV29-1	TRBJ1-5	NA
CSVERVRETQYF	TGCAGCGTTGAACGGGTCAGAGAGACCCAGTACTTC	NA	TRBV29-1	TRBJ2-5	NA
CASSLGDGTGRAFF	TGTGCCAGCAGTTTAGGGGATGGGACAGGGAGGGCTTTCTTT	many	TRBV28	TRBJ1-1	TRBD1
CASSLDGQRDTQYF	TGTGCCAGCAGCCTCGACGGGCAGCGGGATACGCAGTATTTT	NA	TRBV6-5	TRBJ2-3	NA
CASSLVPGEQFF	TGCGCCAGCAGCTTGGTCCCGGGGGAGCAGTTCTTC	NA	TRBV5-1	TRBJ2-1	NA
CASTGGIYNEQFF	TGCGCCAGCACGGGAGGCATCTACAATGAGCAGTTCTTC	NA	TRBV5-1	TRBJ2-1	TRBD2
CASSPGQTRDTQYF	TGTGCCAGCAGCCCCGGCCAGACTCGGGATACGCAGTATTTT	NA	TRBV5-4	TRBJ2-3	NA